The 23 T cell receptor beta chains presented below share a single source sample, sequenced in a study of T cell responses to AZD1222 COVID-19 vaccine. Data came from immunoSEQ multiplex PCR; TCRdb stores just in-frame clones and leaves some out. This table has under 200,000 clones, approximately 90% appearing once. The specimen comprised peripheral blood, sampled 28 days after the second AZD1222 dose. The receptors shown here come from an adult who received the AZD1222 COVID-19 vaccine.

This rearrangement joins TRBV5-1 to TRBJ2-5; D perhaps matches TRBD2 (5 bases). The CDR3 is 15 amino acids. CDR1 and CDR2 (germline): SGHRS, YFSETQ. V was pared by 1 base and J by 0 bases, with 10 bases between. CDR3 nucleotides: TGCGCCAGCAGCTTGTCGGGGTCGTACCAAGAGACCCAGTACTTC. Residues: CASSLSGSYQETQYF.

The chain has TRBV6-2 or TRBV6-3 and TRBJ2-2; 13 bases line up with TRBD2. Germline lookup yields CDR1 MNHEY and CDR2 SVGEGT. CDR3 size: 19 residues. The J segment lost 4 bases and the V segment lost 6 bases, leaving 14 bases of the junction unmatched. Here the CDR3 reads CASSLPRTSGGIRTGELFF. CDR3 nucleotide sequence: TGTGCCAGCAGCCTTCCACGGACTAGCGGGGGAATTCGCACCGGGGAGCTGTTTTTT.

This chain uses TRBV24-1 with TRBJ2-1; D unresolved. Germline V gene lookup returns CDR1 KGHDR and CDR2 SFDVKD. Trimming took off 6 bases at V and 15 bases at J, with 20 bases between the two ends. The CDR3 is 13 residues long. The CDR3 here is CATSSSGPAGPFF. CDR3 in DNA: TGTGCCACCAGTTCCTCCGGGCCTGCCGGACCGTTCTTC.

This sequence joins TRBV28 and TRBJ2-7; TRBD2 matches at 8 bases. Germline V lookup: CDR1 MDHEN, CDR2 SYDVKM. This CDR3 comprises 16 residues. V lost 1 base and J lost 5; bases outside the gene matches: 10. The CDR3 is CASSLYGGAELDEQYF. The CDR3, as DNA: TGTGCCAGCAGTTTATACGGGGGGGCGGAACTGGACGAGCAGTACTTC.

The chain combines TRBV28 with TRBJ2-7; a possible D gene is TRBD2 (6 bases). CDR1 MDHEN and CDR2 SYDVKM come from the germline V gene. Trimming removed 4 bases at V and 3 bases at J, with 19 bases between. The CDR3 runs to 16 residues. CDR3 in amino acids: CASSSAGGTGSYEQYF. The CDR3 DNA follows: TGTGCCAGCAGTTCTGCTGGGGGGACTGGAAGCTACGAGCAGTACTTC.

V and J are TRBV7-2 and TRBJ2-1, with 7 bases fitting TRBD2. This CDR3 spans 15 amino acids. Germline CDR1 SGHTA, CDR2 FQGNSA. Trimming at V came to 5 bases and at J to 4 bases, leaving 8 bases not matched to a gene. The CDR3 protein is CASSRDWGGYNEQFF. In DNA, the CDR3 is TGTGCCAGCAGCCGGGACTGGGGGGGTTACAATGAGCAGTTCTTC.

The rearrangement uses TRBV6-1 and TRBJ1-5; the D gene is possibly TRBD1 (5 bases). The germline V gene has CDR1 MNHNS and CDR2 SASEGT. CDR3 length equals 17 residues. V was pared by 8 bases and J by 2 bases, with 22 bases between. The CDR3 region is CASDEGQRRRGNQPQHF. CDR3 nucleotides: TGTGCCAGCGATGAAGGCCAGCGCCGCAGGGGCAATCAGCCCCAGCATTTT.

The J gene is TRBJ2-3, the V gene TRBV7-9; 10 nucleotides agree with TRBD2. Germline values: CDR1 SEHNR, CDR2 FQNEAQ (reference sequence). The CDR3 spans 15 residues. J lost 7 bases, V lost 4 bases, and 8 bases had no gene match. CDR3 bases: TGTGCCAGCAGCTCCCCGGGACTAGCGTTGCATACGCAGTATTTT. Translated, it gives CASSSPGLALHTQYF.

The chain employs TRBV27 and TRBJ1-2; D is possibly TRBD1 (6 bases). V was cut by 6 bases and J by 4 bases, with 12 bases left in between. This CDR3 contains 13 residues. Germline V gene sequence: CDR1 MNHEY, CDR2 SMNVEV (reference sequence). This chain's CDR3 is CASSPGTRYGYTF. CDR3 nucleotide sequence: TGTGCCAGCAGCCCGGGGACACGCTATGGCTACACCTTC.

V is TRBV6-4 and J is TRBJ1-1; 7 bases align to TRBD1. CDR1 and CDR2 from the germline V gene are MRHNA and SNTAGT. The CDR3 runs to 14 residues. V shed 2 bases and J 3 bases; nucleotides not matched to a gene: 3. In DNA form, the CDR3 reads TGTGCCAGCAGTGACGGCAGGGGGGACACTGAAGCTTTCTTT. It encodes CASSDGRGDTEAFF.

The chain is built from TRBV6-5 and TRBJ2-3, with D maybe TRBD1 (7 bases). V lost 6 bases, J lost 3 bases, and 13 bases lay in between. CDR1 is MNHEY and CDR2 is SVGAGI in the germline V gene. The length of the CDR3 is 14 residues. As DNA, the CDR3 is TGTGCCAGCAGGCGGGACAGCTTAACAGATACGCAGTATTTT. Its translation: CASRRDSLTDTQYF.

This sequence joins TRBV13 and TRBJ2-3, with D possibly matching TRBD1 (6 bases). V gave up 5 bases and J gave up 2 bases, with 17 bases separating them. Germline V lookup: CDR1 PRHDT, CDR2 FYEKMQ (reference sequence). This CDR3 is 16 amino acids long. The CDR3 protein is CASSTYRVDTTDTQYF. The CDR3 DNA reads as TGTGCCAGCAGCACGTACAGGGTCGATACCACAGATACGCAGTATTTT. The full variable domain, rest sourced from reference TRBV13 and TRBJ2-3, is AAGVIQSPRHLIKEKRETATLKCYPIPRHDTVYWYQQGPGQDPQFLISFYEKMQSDKGSIPDRFSAQQFSDYHSELNMSSLELGDSALYFCASSTYRVDTTDTQYFGPGTRLTVL.

Concerning this clone itself: Other DNA sequences in this sample translate to the same CDR3. The chain carries TRBV5-1 and TRBJ1-4; D is unresolved. CDR3 length: 13 amino acids. V shed 3 bases and J shed 8 bases, with 11 bases lying between them. Germline values: CDR1 SGHRS, CDR2 YFSETQ. The CDR3 region is CASSSGVGEKLFF. The DNA of the CDR3 is TGCGCCAGCAGCTCCGGGGTGGGAGAAAAACTGTTTTTT. The full variable domain, rest sourced from reference TRBV5-1 and TRBJ1-4, is KAGVTQTPRYLIKTRGQQVTLSCSPISGHRSVSWYQQTPGQGLQFLFEYFSETQRNKGNFPGRFSGRQFSNSRSEMNVSTLELGDSALYLCASSSGVGEKLFFGSGTQLSVL.

V and J are TRBV28 and TRBJ1-2, with TRBD1 identical over 9 bases. CDR1 and CDR2 (germline): MDHEN, SYDVKM. The CDR3 loop spans 14 amino acids. J gave up 8 bases and V 4 bases, and 8 bases lay outside the gene matches. CDR3 in amino acids: CASSSSGTGYGYTF. Written as DNA, the CDR3 is TGTGCCAGCAGTTCATCAGGGACAGGGTACGGCTACACCTTC.

The chain couples TRBV9 to TRBJ1-6; no clear D. Trimming took 0 bases from V and 11 from J, leaving 18 bases between them. The CDR3 has 16 residues. CDR1 is SGDLS, CDR2 YYNGEE, per germline. CDR3 in DNA: TGTGCCAGCAGCGTAGATACCGGGTCGCCGTGGACACCCCTCCACTTT. Residues: CASSVDTGSPWTPLHF.

The chain has TRBV6-1 and TRBJ1-1; 7 bases map to TRBD1. V was clipped by 7 bases and J by 7 bases; unmatched bases: 9. The germline V gene encodes CDR1 MNHNS and CDR2 SASEGT. This CDR3 comprises 13 residues. In DNA, the CDR3 is TGTGCCAGCATTTCGATGGGACAGAGTGAAGCTTTCTTT. This gives the protein CASISMGQSEAFF.

CDR3 nucleotides: TGTGCCAGCAGCTTAGAAGACACCCGAAACACCATATATTTT. Translating gives CASSLEDTRNTIYF. The genes are TRBV7-2 and TRBJ1-3; D unclear. Trimming removed 1 base at V and 5 bases at J, with 9 bases between. The CDR3 consists of 14 residues. CDR1 and CDR2 (germline): SGHTA, FQGNSA.

Only one count was recorded for this clone. The rearrangement joins TRBV29-1 to TRBJ1-2, with a possible D match to TRBD1 (5 bases). Germline loops: CDR1 SQVTM, CDR2 ANQGSEA. The CDR3 sequence is 11 residues long. The germline V and J ends were trimmed by 4 bases and 5 bases, with 8 bases remaining between them. This chain's CDR3 is CSVGGEYGYTF. DNA for the CDR3: TGCAGCGTTGGAGGGGAGTATGGCTACACCTTC.

The rearrangement links TRBV7-9 to TRBJ2-1; possibly TRBD2 for D (5 bases). Trimming removed 6 bases from V and 8 bases from J, with 17 bases in between. This CDR3 comprises 14 residues. The germline CDR1 and CDR2 sequences are SEHNR and FQNEAQ (reference sequence). This chain's CDR3 is CASRRGGLRDEQFF. The CDR3 DNA reads TGTGCCAGCAGACGAGGAGGACTCCGGGATGAGCAGTTCTTC.

This chain links TRBV7-9 with TRBJ2-3; D is ambiguous. The CDR3 sequence is 16 residues long. CDR1 and CDR2 (germline): SEHNR, FQNEAQ (reference sequence). V lost 3 bases and J lost 0, with 13 bases in between. The DNA of the CDR3 is TGTGCCAGCAGCTTGGGCGATAGCAGGAGCACAGATACGCAGTATTTT. Amino acids: CASSLGDSRSTDTQYF.

The rearrangement joins TRBV27 to TRBJ1-5; D is unclear. With 3 bases removed from V and 6 bases from J, the gap between germline ends came to 9 bases. This CDR3 is built from 13 residues. In germline, CDR1 is MNHEY, CDR2 SMNVEV (reference sequence). CDR3 protein: CASSFTMGQPQHF. The DNA of the CDR3 is TGTGCCAGCAGTTTTACAATGGGTCAGCCCCAGCATTTT.

The chain uses TRBV28 and TRBJ1-1; weak D call: TRBD1 (5 bases). The CDR3 loop spans 13 amino acids. CDR1 is MDHEN, CDR2 SYDVKM, per germline. V was trimmed by 2 bases and J by 7 bases, leaving 11 bases between them. The CDR3: CASSLTGLGEAFF. The CDR3 DNA reads TGTGCCAGCAGTTTAACGGGGCTGGGTGAAGCTTTCTTT.

The chain carries TRBV7-3 and TRBJ1-2; maybe TRBD1 (5 bases). V gave up 5 bases and J gave up 0 bases, with 16 bases separating them. This CDR3 is 16 amino acids long. The germline V gene encodes CDR1 SGHTA and CDR2 FQGTGA. This CDR3 is CASSPRGFGANYGYTF. CDR3 nucleotide sequence: TGTGCCAGCAGCCCTCGGGGGTTCGGGGCTAACTATGGCTACACCTTC.